What follows describes a single T cell receptor (beta chain). Germline V gives CDR1 MNHNY, CDR2 SVGAGI (reference sequence). The CDR3 totals 15 residues. The V and J ends lost 7 bases and 5 bases, in that order; junction bases with no gene match: 9. The sample comes from a study of blood T cell repertoires in COVID-19. On the study more broadly: The study drew acute and convalescent COVID-19 samples from the United States, Italy and Spain. T cells, B-cell-depleted T cells, or PBMCs provided the cDNA or gDNA that served as material.

Authors' methods: Amplification from reference gene primers served as the basis for estimated nucleated cell counts. The repertoire was sequenced with immunoSEQ multiplex PCR; TCRdb's copy has only in-frame clones and lacks some. V, J and clone size are taken as reported in that table, and D and trimming were inferred from the DNA itself. The sample comprises tens of thousands of clones, approximately 85% of which are singletons, and 15% to 20% rests with the top ten. This TCR came from a human donor in a cohort sampled during active COVID-19. The chain carries TRBV6-6 and TRBJ2-2, with 8 bases matching TRBD1. Sequenced: peripheral blood. The CDR3 coding sequence is TGTGCCAGCACCACGGACAGGGTCGGGACCGGGGAGCTGTTTTTT. Its translation is CASTTDRVGTGELFF.